A selection of T cell receptor beta chains follows, all from one sample in a study of human T cells and chemical hapten exposure. Via MiXCR, TCRdb re-called the RACE reads, giving one row per CDR3 protein. The top ten clones hold around 2.6% of a sample with approximately 79,000 distinct CDR3 sequences, over 6.5% of them seen once. Sequenced material: whole blood, taken in connection with sensitization to the hapten diphenylcyclopropenone (DPC). Receptors were obtained from a man aged 40-55 years with alopecia areata. Some clones in this sample may be carry-over from other donors' samples. CDR3s include the opening cysteine and the closing phenylalanine or tryptophan. The D gene is left open where the match is weak. Expanded clones are given a class, and other clones once, few, many or no size at all.

d_gene,j_gene,v_gene,abundance,CDR3nt,CDR3aa
TRBD1,TRBJ2-1,TRBV6-6,NA,TGTGCCAGCATCCAGGGACAGGTTTACAATGAGCAGTTCTTC,CASIQGQVYNEQFF
NA,TRBJ2-5,TRBV10-3,NA,TGTGCCATCAGTGAATTGACCCAGTACTTC,CAISELTQYF
NA,TRBJ1-4,TRBV7-9,many,TGTGCCAGCAGCTTACGCGGGGCATCTGAAAAACTGTTTTTT,CASSLRGASEKLFF
NA,TRBJ2-1,TRBV28,many,TGTGCCAGCAGTTTAACTAGTCCGATCAGTGAGCAGTTCTTC,CASSLTSPISEQFF
NA,TRBJ2-5,TRBV7-9,few,TGTGCCAGCAGCTACTTGGCGGCTCCCCTAGAGACCCAGTACTTC,CASSYLAAPLETQYF
NA,TRBJ2-3,TRBV7-2,few,TGTGCCAGCACCCTGGGGCTACCTAGCACAGATACGCAGTATTTT,CASTLGLPSTDTQYF
NA,TRBJ1-2,TRBV25-1,many,TGTGCCAGCAGTAGAACTGGGGTAGGGTACTATGGCTACACCTTC,CASSRTGVGYYGYTF
NA,TRBJ2-3,TRBV18,NA,TGTGCCAGCTCACCATTGGGGGGCGGAGGCACAGATACGCAGTATTTT,CASSPLGGGGTDTQYF
NA,TRBJ2-3,TRBV7-8,many,TGTGCCAGCAGCGCACCATCTAGCCCAGATACGCAGTATTTT,CASSAPSSPDTQYF
NA,TRBJ1-4,TRBV30,NA,TGTGCCTGGAACCGACAGGAAACAACTGAAAAACTGTTTTTT,CAWNRQETTEKLFF
NA,TRBJ2-7,TRBV3-1,few,TGTGCCAGCGGCCGGGACTACGAGCAGTACTTC,CASGRDYEQYF
TRBD2,TRBJ2-3,TRBV20-1,many,TGCAGTGCTAGCACCGCTAGCGGAAGCACAGATACGCAGTATTTT,CSASTASGSTDTQYF
TRBD1,TRBJ2-7,TRBV6-1,few,TGTGCCAGCAGTGTTGGGACAGGGGTCCCCTCCTACGAGCAGTACTTC,CASSVGTGVPSYEQYF
TRBD1,TRBJ2-3,TRBV28,NA,TGTGCCAGCAGGCCGACAGGGGTAACCGGTACGCAGTATTTT,CASRPTGVTGTQYF
NA,TRBJ1-1,TRBV6-6,NA,TGTGCCGGAGGGGATGGAGCGGGCACTGAAGCTTTCTTT,CAGGDGAGTEAFF
TRBD1,TRBJ2-3,TRBV20-1,NA,TGCAGTGCTAGAAACGAGGGGGCATTTAGTCATACGCAGTATTTT,CSARNEGAFSHTQYF
NA,TRBJ1-4,TRBV10-3,many,TGTGCCATCACCCGGGCCCCAACTAATGAAAAACTGTTTTTT,CAITRAPTNEKLFF
NA,TRBJ2-4,TRBV10-3,many,TGTGCCATCAGTGAGTCCGTGGGGACCTTAGATGGCATTCAGTACTTC,CAISESVGTLDGIQYF
TRBD2,TRBJ2-2,TRBV27,NA,TGTGCCAGCAGTGGACTAGTCCCAACCGGGGAGCTGTTTTTT,CASSGLVPTGELFF
NA,TRBJ1-5,TRBV6-5,many,TGTGCCAGCAGTTACTCGTTGTCAGGGATGGATCAGCCCCAGCATTTT,CASSYSLSGMDQPQHF
NA,TRBJ1-2,TRBV2,NA,TGTGCCAGCAGGGGTGTGGGGAACTATGGCTACACCTTC,CASRGVGNYGYTF
NA,TRBJ1-4,TRBV7-6,NA,TGTGCCAGCAGCTTAGTACCCTTAGGGGCTGCAACTAATGAAAAACTGTTTTTT,CASSLVPLGAATNEKLFF
TRBD2,TRBJ2-5,TRBV6-2/TRBV6-3,NA,TGTGCCAGCGGCATCCCGGGACTAGCGGGCCGAGAGACCCAGTACTTC,CASGIPGLAGRETQYF
TRBD1,TRBJ1-4,TRBV20-1,NA,TGCAGTGTCCAGCGAGACAGGGGTGAAAAACTGTTTTTT,CSVQRDRGEKLFF
TRBD1,TRBJ1-1,TRBV6-1,few,TGTGCCAGCAGTACACAGGGGCCGCTGGGTGAAGCTTTCTTT,CASSTQGPLGEAFF
TRBD2,TRBJ2-2,TRBV29-1,many,TGCAGCGGGAGTCTAGCGGGCCTGAACACCGGGGAGCTGTTTTTT,CSGSLAGLNTGELFF
NA,TRBJ2-5,TRBV6-1,NA,TGTGCCAGCAGTGGGGGACAAGTCCAAGAGACCCAGTACTTC,CASSGGQVQETQYF
TRBD1,TRBJ1-6,TRBV20-1,many,TGCAGTGCTAGGGGGACAGGGTATTCACCCCTCCACTTT,CSARGTGYSPLHF
NA,TRBJ2-3,TRBV9,many,TGTGCCAGCAGCGTACGTGGGCGAGACACAGATACGCAGTATTTT,CASSVRGRDTDTQYF
TRBD1,TRBJ1-2,TRBV5-1,few,TGCGCCAGCAGCTTCACAGGGGGCATAGATGGCTACACCTTC,CASSFTGGIDGYTF
NA,TRBJ1-3,TRBV30,NA,TGTGCCTGGAGTAAGTGGAGGACAGCTAACTCTGGAAACACCATATATTTT,CAWSKWRTANSGNTIYF
NA,TRBJ2-7,TRBV20-1,many,TGCAGTGCTAGAGATGGGGGGGCCGACCCCTACGAGCAGTACTTC,CSARDGGADPYEQYF
NA,TRBJ2-5,TRBV2,NA,TGTGCCAGCAGTCCCACTAGCAGAAGAGAGACCCAGTACTTC,CASSPTSRRETQYF
NA,TRBJ2-3,TRBV29-1,many,TGCAGCGGGGAATCGGGCACAGATACGCAGTATTTT,CSGESGTDTQYF
NA,TRBJ1-5,TRBV30,few,TGTGCCTGGAGCGGCCCGGCATGGAGCAATCAGCCCCAGCATTTT,CAWSGPAWSNQPQHF
NA,TRBJ2-7,TRBV6-2/TRBV6-3,many,TGTGCCAGCAGCAATGGGTACGAGCAGTACTTC,CASSNGYEQYF
NA,TRBJ2-5,TRBV23-1,NA,TGCGCCAGAAACAGGGCGCCCCACGAAGAGACCCAGTACTTC,CARNRAPHEETQYF
NA,TRBJ2-1,TRBV6-2/TRBV6-3,few,TGTGCCAGCAGTATAAACAATGAGCAGTTCTTC,CASSINNEQFF
NA,TRBJ2-7,TRBV7-9,NA,TGTGCCAGCACCGAGCCCCCTAGGTACGAGCAGTACTTC,CASTEPPRYEQYF
NA,TRBJ2-3,TRBV2,few,TGTGCCAGCAGTGTAGAGCGGAGGAGCACAGATACGCAGTATTTT,CASSVERRSTDTQYF
TRBD1,TRBJ1-1,TRBV7-2,few,TGTGCCAGCAGCTTAGGGGGGGGGACAGGGGGCACTGAAGCTTTCTTT,CASSLGGGTGGTEAFF
NA,TRBJ1-6,TRBV27,NA,TGTGCCAGTAAAGGCGTAACTGATTCACCCCTCCACTTT,CASKGVTDSPLHF
TRBD1,TRBJ1-4,TRBV6-6,few,TGTGCCAGCAGTTACGTCGCAGGGGGGTACGAAAAACTGTTTTTT,CASSYVAGGYEKLFF
TRBD2,TRBJ2-3,TRBV7-3,few,TGTGCCAGCAGCTTAATGGCTAGCGGAGGGGACACAGATACGCAGTATTTT,CASSLMASGGDTDTQYF
TRBD1,TRBJ2-7,TRBV6-5,NA,TGTGCCAGCAGTCTCTCGACTCCGGGACAGGGTTACGAGCAGTACTTC,CASSLSTPGQGYEQYF
TRBD2,TRBJ2-3,TRBV5-6,NA,TGTGCCAGCACCGTTGGTTTGGGGACTAGGTTTGCGGATACGCAGTATTTT,CASTVGLGTRFADTQYF
NA,TRBJ2-6,TRBV7-9,NA,TGTGGCAGCAGCTCAATCCTCTCTGGGGCCAACGTCCTGACTTTC,CGSSSILSGANVLTF
NA,TRBJ2-3,TRBV3-1,NA,TGTGCCAGCAGCCCCACTCACCCCACAGATACGCAGTATTTT,CASSPTHPTDTQYF
NA,TRBJ2-3,TRBV21-1,NA,TGTGCCAGCAGCAGGGCATTAGGGCATTTCACAGATACGCAGTATTTT,CASSRALGHFTDTQYF
NA,TRBJ2-5,TRBV18,few,TGTGCCAGCTCAGGTCTGAACTCCCAAGAGACCCAGTACTTC,CASSGLNSQETQYF
TRBD2,TRBJ2-1,TRBV6-2/TRBV6-3,NA,TGTGCCAGCAGTTACCCACTAGCGGGAGAGGACAATGAGCAGTTCTTC,CASSYPLAGEDNEQFF
TRBD1,TRBJ1-5,TRBV10-3,few,TGTGCCATCAGTGAGTCCGGCAGGGGGGGAAATCAGCCCCAGCATTTT,CAISESGRGGNQPQHF
TRBD1,TRBJ1-4,TRBV20-1,many,TGCAGTGCTACAGGGGGAGGTGAAAAACTGTTTTTT,CSATGGGEKLFF
NA,TRBJ1-1,TRBV3-1,once,TGTGCCAGCAGCCAAGGGGTCATTTTGACGGGGAACACTGAAGCTTTCTTT,CASSQGVILTGNTEAFF
NA,TRBJ1-1,TRBV7-9,many,TGTGCCAGCAGCTTAGGGCAATCGAACACTGAAGCTTTCTTT,CASSLGQSNTEAFF
TRBD2,TRBJ2-1,TRBV28,NA,TGTGCCAGCACCCGACCCCGGTGGACTAGCAGCTACAATGAGCAGTTCTTC,CASTRPRWTSSYNEQFF
NA,TRBJ1-6,TRBV5-1,few,TGCGCCAGCAGCTTGCTTCCCGGGACCGGGTCGGGGGCGGATAATTCACCCCTCCACTTT,CASSLLPGTGSGADNSPLHF
TRBD1,TRBJ2-3,TRBV20-1,many,TGCAGTGCTAGCCCAAAACCCCGGGACAGAGTTGTAAGCACAGATACGCAGTATTTT,CSASPKPRDRVVSTDTQYF
TRBD1,TRBJ2-1,TRBV12-3/TRBV12-4,few,TGTGCCAGCAGTCCGGACAGGGGAGTCTACAATGAGCAGTTCTTC,CASSPDRGVYNEQFF
NA,TRBJ2-3,TRBV10-3,NA,TGTGCCATCAGTGTGTTGGCTAGCGTTGGCACAGATACGCAGTATTTT,CAISVLASVGTDTQYF